This is a list of T cell receptor beta chains from one sample in a study of blood T cell repertoires in COVID-19. Generated by immunoSEQ multiplex PCR, the TCRdb table keeps only in-frame clones and is missing some. The top ten hold roughly 13% of the sample, which has some 11,000 clones, roughly 83% seen once. Material for sequencing was peripheral blood. These receptors all stem from a human donor in a cohort sampled during active COVID-19. Both conserved end residues are part of each CDR3. The order of the fields is CDR3 protein, CDR3 DNA, V gene, J gene, D gene, clone size. D genes are given only for firm matches. Rows give clone size only sometimes, using once, few, many, or a class for an expanded clone.

CDR3: CASSPGQWNTEAFF
DNA: TGTGCCAGCAGTCCGGGACAGTGGAACACTGAAGCTTTCTTT
V: TRBV6-5
J: TRBJ1-1
D: TRBD1
size: -

CDR3: CASSLDGLAGVHEQFF
DNA: TGTGCCAGCAGCTTAGACGGACTAGCGGGGGTGCATGAGCAGTTCTTC
V: TRBV7-6
J: TRBJ2-1
D: TRBD2
size: once

CDR3: CASSAPGTSLYNEQFF
DNA: TGTGCCAGCAGTGCACCAGGGACTAGCCTCTACAATGAGCAGTTCTTC
V: TRBV6-1
J: TRBJ2-1
D: TRBD2
size: once

CDR3: CASSEGGTGGDTQYF
DNA: TGTGCCAGCAGTGAAGGGGGGACAGGGGGAGATACGCAGTATTTT
V: TRBV2
J: TRBJ2-3
D: TRBD1
size: once

CDR3: CASRVGGGRNSPLHF
DNA: TGTGCCAGCAGGGTTGGGGGCGGACGAAATTCACCCCTCCACTTT
V: TRBV3-1/TRBV3-2
J: TRBJ1-6
D: -
size: -

CDR3: CASSLGDRGTQFF
DNA: TGCGCCAGCAGCTTGGGGGACAGGGGGACGCAGTTCTTC
V: TRBV5-1
J: TRBJ2-1
D: TRBD1
size: -

CDR3: CASSRGLNSYEQYF
DNA: TGTGCCAGCAGCAGAGGCCTGAACTCCTACGAGCAGTACTTC
V: TRBV5-5
J: TRBJ2-7
D: -
size: -

CDR3: CASSLTPGRLETQYF
DNA: TGTGCCAGCAGCTTAACTCCAGGGAGGTTAGAGACCCAGTACTTC
V: TRBV7-3
J: TRBJ2-5
D: -
size: -

CDR3: CASSLYGLWAQETQYF
DNA: TGTGCCAGCAGCTTGTACGGTTTATGGGCCCAAGAGACCCAGTACTTC
V: TRBV5-6
J: TRBJ2-5
D: -
size: -

CDR3: CASSHTQTNTEAFF
DNA: TGTGCCAGCAGCCACACACAGACGAACACTGAAGCTTTCTTT
V: TRBV4-2
J: TRBJ1-1
D: -
size: -